This TCR beta chain was observed in a study of T cell repertoires in cytomegalovirus infection. Study in general: Matching HLA type, along with CMV infection, was indicated by public TCR beta signatures. Study results and limitations: HLA-C-restricted, CMV-specific TCR beta clonotypes were dominant ex vivo.

TCRdb ran MiXCR on the reads and lists one entry per CDR3 protein. The table has roughly 90,000 distinct CDR3 sequences, around 25% seen once; the top ten hold roughly 50%. To note about this clonotype: Its antigen is not identified. A read error may explain this, as a much larger clone is one base away.

This CDR3 has 15 residues. V shed 5 bases, J shed 7 bases, and the junction held 7 bases outside the gene matches. The germline V gene encodes CDR1 SGHTA and CDR2 FQGNSA. The rearrangement uses TRBV7-2 and TRBJ2-7; 14 positions agree with TRBD2. The sequenced sample was CD8+ T cells from cultured PBMCs, obtained from culture after CMV antigen stimulation. This receptor was identified in a human donor in good health (CMV status not recorded). Some clones in this sample may be carry-over from other donors' samples. The CDR3: CASSQGLAGALEQYF. CDR3 DNA sequence: TGTGCCAGCAGCCAGGGACTAGCGGGAGCTTTGGAGCAGTACTTC.